This T cell receptor (beta chain) is from a study of cytomegalovirus exposure and HLA in healthy donors. Trimming took 4 bases from V and 1 from J; bases not matched to a gene: 7. The germline V gene encodes CDR1 KGHSH and CDR2 LQKENI. This CDR3 contains 15 residues. With regard to this clone: The target antigen is unknown.

Study results and limitations: Among the CMV-associated chains, a few were confirmed in vitro as specific for CMV antigens.

Profiled with immunoSEQ multiplex PCR; TCRdb holds only in-frame clones, not every one. This sample carries approximately 60,000 clones, approximately 95% of them seen once, and the ten largest clones take 6% to 8.5%. This receptor was obtained from a woman between 18 and 30 years old in good health and CMV-seropositive. The J gene is TRBJ2-7, the V gene TRBV18, with 7 bases fitting TRBD1. Sequencing input: PBMCs. Here the CDR3 reads CASSRNRDSSYEQYF. CDR3 coding DNA: TGTGCCAGCTCACGTAACCGGGACAGTTCCTACGAGCAGTACTTC.